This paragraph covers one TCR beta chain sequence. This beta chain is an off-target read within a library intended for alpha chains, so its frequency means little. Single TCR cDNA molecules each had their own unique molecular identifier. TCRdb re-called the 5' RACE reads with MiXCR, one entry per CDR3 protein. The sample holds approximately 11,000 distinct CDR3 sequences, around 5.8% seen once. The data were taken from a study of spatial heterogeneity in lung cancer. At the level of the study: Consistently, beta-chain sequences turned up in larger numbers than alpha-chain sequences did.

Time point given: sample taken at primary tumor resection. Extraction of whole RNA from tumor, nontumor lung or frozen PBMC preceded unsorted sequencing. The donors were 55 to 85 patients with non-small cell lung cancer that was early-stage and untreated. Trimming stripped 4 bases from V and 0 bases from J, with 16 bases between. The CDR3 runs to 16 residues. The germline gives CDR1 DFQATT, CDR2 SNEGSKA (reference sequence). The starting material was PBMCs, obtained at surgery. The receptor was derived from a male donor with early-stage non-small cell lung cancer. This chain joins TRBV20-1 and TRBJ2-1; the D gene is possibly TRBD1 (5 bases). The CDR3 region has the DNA TGCAGTGCTATAGGGGCGAGGCAGAGCTCCTACAATGAGCAGTTCTTC. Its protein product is CSAIGARQSSYNEQFF.